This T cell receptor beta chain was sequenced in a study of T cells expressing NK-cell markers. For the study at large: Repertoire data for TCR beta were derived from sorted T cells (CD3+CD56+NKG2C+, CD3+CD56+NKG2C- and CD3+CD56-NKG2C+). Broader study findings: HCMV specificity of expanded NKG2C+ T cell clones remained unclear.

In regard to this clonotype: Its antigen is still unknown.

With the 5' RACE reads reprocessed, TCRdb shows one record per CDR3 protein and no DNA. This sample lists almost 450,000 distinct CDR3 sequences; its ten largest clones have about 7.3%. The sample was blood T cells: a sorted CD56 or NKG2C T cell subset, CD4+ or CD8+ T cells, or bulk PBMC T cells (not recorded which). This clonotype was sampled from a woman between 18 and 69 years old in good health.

This chain's CDR3 is CSSTGVTKNIQYF. The chain is built from TRBV20-1 and TRBJ2-4. The CDR3 covers 13 residues. From germline, CDR1 is DFQATT and CDR2 SNEGSKA (reference sequence).